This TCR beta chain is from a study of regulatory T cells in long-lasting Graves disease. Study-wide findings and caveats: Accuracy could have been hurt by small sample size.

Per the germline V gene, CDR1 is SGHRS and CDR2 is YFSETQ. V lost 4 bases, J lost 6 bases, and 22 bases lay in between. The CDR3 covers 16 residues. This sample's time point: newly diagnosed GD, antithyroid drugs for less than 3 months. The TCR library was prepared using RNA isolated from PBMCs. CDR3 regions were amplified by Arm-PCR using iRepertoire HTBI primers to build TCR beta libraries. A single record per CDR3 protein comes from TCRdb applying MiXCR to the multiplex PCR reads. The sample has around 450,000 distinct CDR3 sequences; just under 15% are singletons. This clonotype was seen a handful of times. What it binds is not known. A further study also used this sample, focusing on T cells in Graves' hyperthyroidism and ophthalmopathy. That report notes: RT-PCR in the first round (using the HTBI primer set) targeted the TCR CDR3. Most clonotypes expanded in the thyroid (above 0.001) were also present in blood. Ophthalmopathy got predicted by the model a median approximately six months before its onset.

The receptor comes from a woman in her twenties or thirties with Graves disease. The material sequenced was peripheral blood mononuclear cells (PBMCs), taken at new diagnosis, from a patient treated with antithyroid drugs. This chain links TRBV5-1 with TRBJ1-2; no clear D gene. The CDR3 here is CASSQTPSSGHHGYTF. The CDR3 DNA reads TGCGCCAGCAGCCAAACTCCTTCCTCGGGTCACCATGGCTACACCTTC.